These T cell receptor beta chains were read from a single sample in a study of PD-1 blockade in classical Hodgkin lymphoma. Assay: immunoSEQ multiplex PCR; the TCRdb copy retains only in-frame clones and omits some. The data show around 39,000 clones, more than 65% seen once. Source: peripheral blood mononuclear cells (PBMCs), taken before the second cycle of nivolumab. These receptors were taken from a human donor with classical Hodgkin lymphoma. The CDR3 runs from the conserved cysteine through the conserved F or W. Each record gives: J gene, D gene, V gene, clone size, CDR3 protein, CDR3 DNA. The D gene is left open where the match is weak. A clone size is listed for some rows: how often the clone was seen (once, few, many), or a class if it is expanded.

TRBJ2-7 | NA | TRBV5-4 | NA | CASSSTRRGEQYF | TGTGCCAGCAGCTCGACTAGGCGGGGCGAGCAGTACTTC
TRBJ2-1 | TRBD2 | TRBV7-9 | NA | CASSLGLAEYNEQFF | TGTGCCAGCAGCTTAGGACTAGCGGAGTACAATGAGCAGTTCTTC
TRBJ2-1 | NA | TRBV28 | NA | CASSLPGTLYNEQFF | TGTGCCAGCAGTTTGCCCGGGACACTCTACAATGAGCAGTTCTTC
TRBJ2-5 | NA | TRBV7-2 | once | CASRGGAGETQYF | TGTGCCAGCAGAGGAGGGGCCGGGGAGACCCAGTACTTC
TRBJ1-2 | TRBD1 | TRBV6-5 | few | CASSYSFDRGAYGYTF | TGTGCCAGCAGTTACTCGTTCGACAGGGGGGCCTATGGCTACACCTTC
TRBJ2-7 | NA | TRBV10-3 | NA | CAISESSEQYF | TGTGCCATCAGTGAGTCGTCCGAGCAGTACTTC
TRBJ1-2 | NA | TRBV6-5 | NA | CASSRGDDYGYTF | TGTGCCAGCAGTCGGGGGGACGACTATGGCTACACCTTC
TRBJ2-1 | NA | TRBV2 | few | CASSYDSGSPNEQFF | TGTGCCAGCAGTTACGACTCCGGGTCACCGAATGAGCAGTTCTTC
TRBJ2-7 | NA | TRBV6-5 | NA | CASSYGQSYEQYF | TGTGCCAGCAGTTACGGGCAGTCCTACGAGCAGTACTTC
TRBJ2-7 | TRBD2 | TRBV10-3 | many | CAISESRPLAGAGYEQYF | TGTGCCATCAGTGAGTCGAGGCCCTTAGCGGGGGCCGGCTACGAGCAGTACTTC
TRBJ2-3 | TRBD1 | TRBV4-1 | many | CASSQDGGPATGQVTDTQYF | TGCGCCAGCAGCCAAGATGGGGGCCCGGCTACGGGACAGGTCACAGATACGCAGTATTTT
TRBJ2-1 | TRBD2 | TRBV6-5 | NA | CASSYPAGGRNEQFF | TGTGCCAGCAGTTACCCAGCGGGGGGCCGAAATGAGCAGTTCTTC
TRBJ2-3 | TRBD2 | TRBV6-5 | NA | CASGASGSTDTQYF | TGTGCCAGCGGGGCTAGCGGGAGCACAGATACGCAGTATTTT
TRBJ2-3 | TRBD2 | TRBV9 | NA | CASSDPLAGGFQDTQYF | TGTGCCAGCAGCGATCCACTAGCGGGGGGTTTCCAAGATACGCAGTATTTT
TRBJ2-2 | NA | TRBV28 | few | CASSATGFTGELFF | TGTGCCAGCAGTGCTACGGGATTTACCGGGGAGCTGTTTTTT
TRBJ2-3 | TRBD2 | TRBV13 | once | CASSHGTSGGTDTQYF | TGTGCCAGCAGCCATGGGACTAGCGGGGGCACAGATACGCAGTATTTT
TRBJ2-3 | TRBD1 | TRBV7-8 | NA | CASSGGLQGDTDTQYF | TGTGCCAGCAGCGGGGGATTACAGGGGGACACAGATACGCAGTATTTT
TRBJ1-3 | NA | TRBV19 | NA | CASQPSGNTIYF | TGTGCCAGTCAGCCCTCTGGAAACACCATATATTTT
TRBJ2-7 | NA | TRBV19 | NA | CASSISGPSSYEQYF | TGTGCCAGTAGTATTTCAGGACCGAGCTCCTACGAGCAGTACTTC
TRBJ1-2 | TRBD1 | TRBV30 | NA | CAWRDRGTGGYTF | TGTGCCTGGAGAGACAGGGGGACGGGCGGCTACACCTTC
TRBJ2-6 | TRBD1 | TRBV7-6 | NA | CASSRDSYSGANVLTF | TGTGCCAGCAGCCGGGACAGTTATTCTGGGGCCAACGTCCTGACTTTC
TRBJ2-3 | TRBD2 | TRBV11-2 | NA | CASSLVPSGGLDTQYF | TGTGCCAGCAGCTTAGTGCCTAGCGGGGGCTTAGATACGCAGTATTTT
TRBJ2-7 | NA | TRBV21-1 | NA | CASSNQERGETYEQYF | TGTGCCAGCAGCAATCAAGAGCGGGGTGAAACCTACGAGCAGTACTTC
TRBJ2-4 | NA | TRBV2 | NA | CASSEVGQRNIQYF | TGTGCCAGCAGTGAGGTCGGACAGAGGAACATTCAGTACTTC
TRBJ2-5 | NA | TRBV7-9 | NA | CASSLGGRPTHDF | TGTGCCAGCAGCTTAGGGGGGCGGCCTACACATGACTTC
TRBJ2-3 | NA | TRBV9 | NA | CAIPGLPSYTQYF | TGTGCCATACCGGGACTTCCTTCTTATACGCAGTATTTT
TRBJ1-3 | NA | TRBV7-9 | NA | CASSPPGRSSGNTIYF | TGTGCCAGCAGCCCCCCCGGACGAAGCTCTGGAAACACCATATATTTT
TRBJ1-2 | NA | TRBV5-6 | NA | CASSLPHREDYGYTF | TGTGCCAGCAGCTTACCGCACAGGGAGGACTATGGCTACACCTTC
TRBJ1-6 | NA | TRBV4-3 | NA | CASSQDPGPLNSPLHF | TGCGCCAGCAGCCAAGATCCGGGGCCGCTTAATTCACCCCTCCACTTT
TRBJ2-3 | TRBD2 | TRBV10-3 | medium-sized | CAISENPNDLTSGGYTDTQYF | TGTGCCATCAGTGAGAATCCTAACGATCTAACTAGCGGGGGTTACACAGATACGCAGTATTTT
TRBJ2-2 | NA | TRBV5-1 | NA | CASSFRGAGELFF | TGCGCCAGCAGCTTCAGGGGGGCCGGGGAGCTGTTTTTT
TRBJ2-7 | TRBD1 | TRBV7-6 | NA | CASSVGQGATYEQYF | TGTGCCAGCAGCGTAGGACAGGGGGCGACCTACGAGCAGTACTTC
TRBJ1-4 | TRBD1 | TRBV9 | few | CASSVGQGKGEKLFF | TGTGCCAGCAGCGTAGGACAGGGAAAGGGTGAAAAACTGTTTTTT
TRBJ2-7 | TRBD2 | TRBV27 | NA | CASSWTSSSYEQYF | TGTGCCAGCAGTTGGACTAGCAGCTCCTACGAGCAGTACTTC
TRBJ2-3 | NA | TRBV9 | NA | CASSRGQGRTDTQYF | TGTGCCAGCAGCCGGGGGCAGGGGCGCACAGATACGCAGTATTTT
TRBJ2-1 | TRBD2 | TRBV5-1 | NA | CASSLEASGGAVYNEQFF | TGCGCCAGCAGCCTGGAGGCTAGCGGGGGCGCAGTCTACAATGAGCAGTTCTTC
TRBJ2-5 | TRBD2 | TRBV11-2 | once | CASTPGTSGGGETQYF | TGTGCCAGCACCCCCGGGACTAGCGGGGGCGGAGAGACCCAGTACTTC
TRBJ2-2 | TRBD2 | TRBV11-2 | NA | CASSPRGYGGELFF | TGTGCCAGCAGCCCGCGGGGGTATGGCGGGGAGCTGTTTTTT
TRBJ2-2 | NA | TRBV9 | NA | CASSVSAHDAGELFF | TGTGCCAGCAGCGTATCGGCCCACGACGCCGGGGAGCTGTTTTTT
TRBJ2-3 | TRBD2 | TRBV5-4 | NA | CASGQTSGGDTQYF | TGTGCCAGCGGACAGACTAGCGGGGGGGATACGCAGTATTTT
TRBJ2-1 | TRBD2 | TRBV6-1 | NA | CASRTLAGGYNEQFF | TGTGCCAGCAGAACACTAGCGGGGGGCTACAATGAGCAGTTCTTC
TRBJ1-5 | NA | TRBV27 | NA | CASSLWAQVNQPQHF | TGTGCCAGCAGTTTATGGGCACAGGTCAATCAGCCCCAGCATTTT
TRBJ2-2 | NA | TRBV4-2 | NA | CASSQDLLSAGELFF | TGTGCCAGCAGCCAAGATCTACTGTCCGCCGGGGAGCTGTTTTTT
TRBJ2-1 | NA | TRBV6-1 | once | CASSENAGLPNEQFF | TGTGCCAGCAGTGAAAACGCAGGGCTACCGAATGAGCAGTTCTTC
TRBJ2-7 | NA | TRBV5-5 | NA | CASAPTTYEQYF | TGTGCCAGCGCCCCAACCACTTACGAGCAGTACTTC
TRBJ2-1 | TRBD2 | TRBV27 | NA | CASRTSGGLRNEQFF | TGTGCCAGTCGGACTAGCGGGGGGCTTAGGAATGAGCAGTTCTTC
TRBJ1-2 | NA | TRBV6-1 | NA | CASSESGRANYGYTF | TGTGCCAGCAGTGAATCCGGGCGGGCGAACTATGGCTACACCTTC
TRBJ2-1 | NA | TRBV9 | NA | CASSPLPDPYNEQFF | TGTGCCAGCAGCCCTCTCCCCGATCCCTACAATGAGCAGTTCTTC
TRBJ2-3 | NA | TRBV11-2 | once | CASSLVTGGASTDTQYF | TGTGCCAGCAGCCTCGTCACAGGCGGTGCTAGCACAGATACGCAGTATTTT
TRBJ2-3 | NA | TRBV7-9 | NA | CASSLGALGGGPADTQYF | TGTGCCAGCAGCTTAGGAGCCCTAGGAGGGGGGCCGGCAGATACGCAGTATTTT
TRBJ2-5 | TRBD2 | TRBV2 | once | CASSPREGETQYF | TGTGCCAGCAGTCCCCGGGAGGGGGAGACCCAGTACTTC
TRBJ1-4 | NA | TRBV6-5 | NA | CASSSTGDTREKLFF | TGTGCCAGCAGTTCCACGGGGGACACCCGGGAGAAACTGTTTTTT
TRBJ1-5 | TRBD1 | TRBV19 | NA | CASRRWDRGVQPQHF | TGTGCCAGTAGGAGATGGGACAGGGGAGTTCAGCCCCAGCATTTT